Following are 6 T cell receptor beta chains from one sample sequenced in a study of cytomegalovirus exposure and HLA in healthy donors. Libraries were prepared by immunoSEQ multiplex PCR; TCRdb keeps only in-frame clonotypes and omits some of them. The sample consists of tens of thousands of clones, around 95% of them appearing once. Sequences were obtained from PBMCs. Receptor source: a woman between 18 and 30 years old in good health and CMV-seronegative.

The chain recombines TRBV4-3 with TRBJ2-3; 9 positions agree with TRBD2. There are 17 residues in the CDR3. Per germline, CDR1 LGHNA and CDR2 YSLEER. Trimming took 0 bases from V and 6 from J; bases not matched to a gene: 10. The CDR3 region has the DNA TGCGCCAGCAGCCAAGAGAGAGGGCGGGGGGGCGGGGATACGCAGTATTTT. Residues: CASSQERGRGGGDTQYF.

J is TRBJ2-5 and V is TRBV10-1, with a possible D match to TRBD2 (6 bases). This CDR3 is 13 amino acids long. Germline values: CDR1 WNHNN, CDR2 SYGVQD (reference sequence). Trimming stripped 3 bases from V and 2 bases from J, with 7 bases between. Written as DNA, the CDR3 is TGCGCCAGCAGTGATGGGGGGCAAGAGACCCAGTACTTC. Amino acid sequence: CASSDGGQETQYF.

The chain couples TRBV4-1 to TRBJ1-2, with a tentative D call TRBD1 (6 bases). V dropped 4 bases and J dropped 1 base, with 10 bases sitting between them. Germline CDR1 and CDR2: MGHRA and YSYEKL. This CDR3 is 14 amino acids long. The CDR3 protein is CASSPDRFNYGYTF. The CDR3, as DNA: TGCGCCAGCAGCCCAGACAGGTTTAACTATGGCTACACCTTC.

This clone is a singleton in its sample. The chain is built from TRBV10-3 and TRBJ1-1; possible D gene TRBD1, 6 bases. The germline V and J ends were trimmed by 0 bases and 1 base, with 9 bases remaining between them. CDR1 and CDR2 (germline): ENHRY, SYGVKD. The CDR3 contains 15 residues. The CDR3 reads CAISESGAGNTEAFF. In DNA form, the CDR3 reads TGTGCCATCAGTGAGTCGGGGGCCGGGAACACTGAAGCTTTCTTT.

The J gene is TRBJ2-7, the V gene TRBV6-1, with 10 bases aligning to TRBD2. Trimming removed 6 bases from V and 6 bases from J; junction bases left unmatched: 11. The CDR3 has 15 amino acids. Per germline, CDR1 MNHNS and CDR2 SASEGT. DNA for the CDR3: TGTGCCAGCAGGGCCCCCCTAGCGGGAGAAATCGAGCAGTACTTC. Translating gives CASRAPLAGEIEQYF.

The V gene is TRBV9, the J gene TRBJ2-5; D gene ambiguous. Trimming left V 4 bases short and J 3 bases short, with 16 bases between. Per the germline V gene, CDR1 is SGDLS and CDR2 is YYNGEE. The CDR3 runs to 15 residues. CDR3 loop: CASSPHPTEKETQYF. The CDR3 DNA reads TGTGCCAGCAGCCCACATCCGACGGAGAAAGAGACCCAGTACTTC.